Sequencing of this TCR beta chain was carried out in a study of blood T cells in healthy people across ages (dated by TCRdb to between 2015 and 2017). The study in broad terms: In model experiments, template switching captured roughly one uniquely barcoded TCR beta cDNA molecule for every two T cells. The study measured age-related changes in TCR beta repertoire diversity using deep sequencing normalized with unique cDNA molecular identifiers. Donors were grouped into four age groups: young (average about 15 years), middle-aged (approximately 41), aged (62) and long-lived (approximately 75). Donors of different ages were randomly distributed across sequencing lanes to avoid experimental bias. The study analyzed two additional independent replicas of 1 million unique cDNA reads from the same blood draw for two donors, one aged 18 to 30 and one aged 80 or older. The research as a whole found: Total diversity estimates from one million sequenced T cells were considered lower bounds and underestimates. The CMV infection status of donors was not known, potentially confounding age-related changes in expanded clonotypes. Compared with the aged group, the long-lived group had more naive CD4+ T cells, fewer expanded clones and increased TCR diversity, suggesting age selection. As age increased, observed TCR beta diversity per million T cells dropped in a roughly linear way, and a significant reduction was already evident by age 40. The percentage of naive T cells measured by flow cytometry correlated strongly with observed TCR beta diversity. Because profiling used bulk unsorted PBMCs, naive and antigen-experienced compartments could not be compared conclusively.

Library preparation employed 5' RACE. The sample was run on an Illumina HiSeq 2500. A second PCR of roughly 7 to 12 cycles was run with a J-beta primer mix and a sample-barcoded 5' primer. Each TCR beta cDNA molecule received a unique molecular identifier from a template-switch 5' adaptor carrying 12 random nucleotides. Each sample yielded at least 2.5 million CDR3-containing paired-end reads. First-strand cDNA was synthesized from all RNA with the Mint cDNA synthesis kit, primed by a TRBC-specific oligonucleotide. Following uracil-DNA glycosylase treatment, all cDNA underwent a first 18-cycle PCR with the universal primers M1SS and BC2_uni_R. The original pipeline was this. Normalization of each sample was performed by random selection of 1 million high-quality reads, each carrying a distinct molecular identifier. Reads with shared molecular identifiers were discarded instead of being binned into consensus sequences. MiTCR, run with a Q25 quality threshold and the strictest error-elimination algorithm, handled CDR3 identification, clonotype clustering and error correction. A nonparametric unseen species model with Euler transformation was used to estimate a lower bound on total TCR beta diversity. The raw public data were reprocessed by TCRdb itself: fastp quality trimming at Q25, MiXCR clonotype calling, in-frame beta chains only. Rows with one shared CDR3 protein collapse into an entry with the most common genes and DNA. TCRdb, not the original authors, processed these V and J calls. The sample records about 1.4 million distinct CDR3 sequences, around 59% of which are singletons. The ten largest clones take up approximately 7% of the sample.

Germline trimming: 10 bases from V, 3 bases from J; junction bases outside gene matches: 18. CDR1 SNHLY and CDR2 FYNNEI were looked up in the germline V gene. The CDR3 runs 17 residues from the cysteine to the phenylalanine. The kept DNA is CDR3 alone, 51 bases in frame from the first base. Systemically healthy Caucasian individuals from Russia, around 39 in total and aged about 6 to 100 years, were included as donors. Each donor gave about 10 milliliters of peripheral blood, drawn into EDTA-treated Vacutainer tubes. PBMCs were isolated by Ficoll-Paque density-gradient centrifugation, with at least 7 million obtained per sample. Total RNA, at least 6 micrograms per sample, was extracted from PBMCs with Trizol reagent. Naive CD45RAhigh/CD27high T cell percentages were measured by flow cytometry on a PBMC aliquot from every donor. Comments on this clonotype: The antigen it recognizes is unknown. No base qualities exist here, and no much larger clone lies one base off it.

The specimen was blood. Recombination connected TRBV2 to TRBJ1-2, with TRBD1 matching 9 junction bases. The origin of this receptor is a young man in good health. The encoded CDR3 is CAIPTGQGPTWDYGYTF. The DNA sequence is TGTGCCATCCCGACGGGACAGGGCCCAACTTGGGACTATGGCTACACCTTC.